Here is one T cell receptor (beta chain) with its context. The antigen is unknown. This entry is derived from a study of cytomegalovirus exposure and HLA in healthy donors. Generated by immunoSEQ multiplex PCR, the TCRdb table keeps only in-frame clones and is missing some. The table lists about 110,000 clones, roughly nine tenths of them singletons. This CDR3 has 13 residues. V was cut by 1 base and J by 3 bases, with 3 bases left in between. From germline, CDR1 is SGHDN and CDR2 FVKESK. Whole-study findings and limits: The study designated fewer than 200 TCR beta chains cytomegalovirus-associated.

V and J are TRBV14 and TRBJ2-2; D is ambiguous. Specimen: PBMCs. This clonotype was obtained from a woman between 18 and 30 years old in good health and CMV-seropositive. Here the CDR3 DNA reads TGTGCCAGCAGCCAAGTATACACCGGGGAGCTGTTTTTT. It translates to CASSQVYTGELFF.